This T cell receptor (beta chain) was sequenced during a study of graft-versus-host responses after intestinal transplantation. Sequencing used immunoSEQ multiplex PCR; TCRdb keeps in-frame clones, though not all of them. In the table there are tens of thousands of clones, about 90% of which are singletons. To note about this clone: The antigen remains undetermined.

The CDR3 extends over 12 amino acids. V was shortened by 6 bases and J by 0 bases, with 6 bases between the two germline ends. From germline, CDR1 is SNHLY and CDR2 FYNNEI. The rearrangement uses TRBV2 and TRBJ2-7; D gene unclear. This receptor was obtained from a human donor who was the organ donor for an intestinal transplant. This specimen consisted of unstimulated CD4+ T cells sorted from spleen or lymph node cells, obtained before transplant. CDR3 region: CASRGFSYEQYF. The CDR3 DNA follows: TGTGCCAGCAGGGGGTTCTCCTACGAGCAGTACTTC.